Listed here is a single TCR beta chain. These data belong to a study of blood T cell repertoires in COVID-19. Whole-study context: Samples taken during acute and convalescent COVID-19 were collected in the United States, Italy and Spain. T cells, B-cell-depleted T cells, or PBMCs supplied cDNA or gDNA.

Germline V gene data show CDR1 as SNHLY and CDR2 as FYNNEI. Trimming left V 4 bases short and J 3 bases short, with 14 bases between. The CDR3 covers 15 residues. The protocol was immunoSEQ multiplex PCR, while the TCRdb copy is restricted to in-frame clones and leaves out a portion. The sample has a few hundred thousand clones, 75% to 85% seen once; the top ten hold approximately 5%. This TCR was recovered from a man in his fifties or sixties with active or convalescent COVID-19. The source material was peripheral blood. This chain joins TRBV2 and TRBJ2-3, with TRBD2 as a possible D gene (5 bases). CDR3 loop: CASSATRIITDTQYF. In DNA, the CDR3 is TGTGCCAGCAGTGCCACTAGGATAATAACAGATACGCAGTATTTT.